Listed here are 26 T cell receptor beta chains from one sample, sequenced in a study of T-cell reconstitution after alpha-beta-depleted transplantation in children. TCRbeta library preparation incorporated unique molecular identifiers. TCRdb re-called the PCR reads through MiXCR, storing one row per CDR3 protein. The data hold about 400,000 distinct CDR3 sequences, with 16% observed a single time. The sample in question was PBMCs, mostly from graft donor cells, obtained 360 days after TCRalphabeta/CD19-depleted stem cell transplant. The receptors were sampled from a boy under two years old who had a stem cell transplant for Wiskott-Aldrich syndrome, so the T cells may come from the graft donor.

This clonotype was seen only a few times. The gene calls are TRBV20-1 and TRBJ2-2; TRBD2 aligns across 7 bases. With V trimmed by 1 base and J by 3 bases, 2 bases remained unmatched. The length of the CDR3 is 14 residues. CDR1 and CDR2 from the germline V gene are DFQATT and SNEGSKA (reference sequence). Written as DNA, the CDR3 is TGCAGTGCTAGAGCCGGGAGGTACACCGGGGAGCTGTTTTTT. Its protein product is CSARAGRYTGELFF.

This clonotype was detected a few times. This chain connects TRBV10-3 to TRBJ2-3; weak D call: TRBD2 (6 bases). This CDR3 has 13 residues. The germline V and J ends were trimmed by 2 bases and 6 bases, with 9 bases remaining between them. CDR1 is ENHRY, CDR2 SYGVKD, per germline. The CDR3 coding sequence is TGTGCCATCAGTGAGGGGGGGTATGATACGCAGTATTTT. This gives the protein CAISEGGYDTQYF.

This chain uses TRBV12-3 or TRBV12-4 with TRBJ2-7, with 9 bases lining up with TRBD1. This CDR3 has 15 amino acids. The ends lost 3 bases at V and 4 bases at J; junction bases unmatched: 7. The CDR3 coding sequence is TGTGCCAGCAGTTTTCGGACAGGGGAGTTATACGAGCAGTACTTC. Translation: CASSFRTGELYEQYF.

This sequence joins TRBV11-2 and TRBJ2-1, with D possibly being TRBD1 (6 bases). Trimming shortened V by 4 bases and J by 5 bases, and 12 bases separated the two germline ends. Germline CDR1 and CDR2: SGHAT and FQNNGV. This CDR3 has 14 amino acids. As DNA, the CDR3 is TGTGCCAGCAGCTACTCGACAGGTGACAATGAGCAGTTCTTC. Amino acid sequence: CASSYSTGDNEQFF.

This clonotype was counted only a few times. J is TRBJ1-1 and V is TRBV18; D perhaps matches TRBD1 (5 bases). This CDR3 has 15 residues. V lost 3 bases, J lost 4 bases, and 15 bases lay in between. CDR1 is KGHSH and CDR2 is LQKENI in the germline V gene. The CDR3 sequence: CASSPPSGRTTEAFF. Here the CDR3 DNA reads TGTGCCAGCTCACCCCCGTCAGGGAGGACCACTGAAGCTTTCTTT.

V and J are TRBV7-3 and TRBJ2-1; maybe TRBD2 (5 bases). The germline CDR1 and CDR2 sequences are SGHTA and FQGTGA. V lost 6 bases and J 7 bases, leaving 13 bases between the germline ends. The CDR3 totals 13 residues. The CDR3 spells CASSRSRGNEQFF. CDR3 bases: TGTGCCAGCAGTAGGAGTAGAGGGAATGAGCAGTTCTTC.

This clonotype was counted between two and nine times. CDR3 in DNA: TGCAGCCTGGGACTAGCGAGGGACAATGAGCAGTTCTTC. Amino acids: CSLGLARDNEQFF. V usage is TRBV29-1 and J usage is TRBJ2-1, with TRBD2 matching 10 bases. Germline V gene lookup returns CDR1 SQVTM and CDR2 ANQGSEA. The CDR3 spans 13 residues. J gave up 5 bases and V 8 bases, and 6 bases lay outside the gene matches.

This rearrangement joins TRBV25-1 to TRBJ2-2; no clear D gene. Germline V gene sequence: CDR1 MGHDK, CDR2 SYGVNS. The CDR3 spans 14 residues. V was clipped by 5 bases and J by 6 bases, with 13 bases between them. CDR3: CASSKSPRPGELFF. The CDR3 nucleotides read TGTGCCAGCAGTAAATCCCCTAGGCCCGGGGAGCTGTTTTTT.

A few counts support this clonotype. The genes are TRBV7-9 and TRBJ2-1; TRBD2 agrees at 8 bases. The V gene end was trimmed by 7 bases and the J gene end by 1 base; junction bases not matched to a gene: 9. Germline lookup yields CDR1 SEHNR and CDR2 FQNEAQ (reference sequence). This CDR3 region has 16 residues. The CDR3 DNA reads as TGTGCCAGCATCCATCCCCGACTAGCGTCCTACAATGAGCAGTTCTTC. This translates into CASIHPRLASYNEQFF.

V gene TRBV20-1 combines with J gene TRBJ2-1; D call uncertain. V lost 1 base, J lost 6 bases, and 7 bases lay in between. The CDR3 has 12 amino acids. Germline V gene lookup returns CDR1 DFQATT and CDR2 SNEGSKA (reference sequence). The DNA of the CDR3 is TGCAGTGCTAGAGGGCCCCCCAATGAGCAGTTCTTC. Encoded protein: CSARGPPNEQFF.

J is TRBJ2-5 and V is TRBV15; 11 bases map to TRBD1. This CDR3 is built from 17 residues. The V gene's germline CDR1 is LNHNV and CDR2 YYDKDF (reference sequence). Trimming removed 1 base from V and 4 bases from J; junction bases left unmatched: 8. CDR3 protein: CATSRGRGQGAGETQYF. CDR3 DNA: TGTGCCACCAGCAGAGGCAGAGGACAGGGGGCGGGAGAGACCCAGTACTTC.

This chain joins TRBV12-5 and TRBJ2-3, with 7 bases fitting TRBD2. This CDR3 comprises 13 residues. The V segment lost 2 bases and the J segment 5 bases; nucleotides outside the gene matches: 1. The V gene's germline CDR1 is LGHNT and CDR2 FRNRAP. CDR3 nucleotides: TGTGCTAGTGGTTTGTGGGGGGGAGATACGCAGTATTTT. It encodes CASGLWGGDTQYF.

This chain joins TRBV6-2 or TRBV6-3 and TRBJ1-1; TRBD1 is a possible D gene (6 bases). Germline assignment: CDR1 MNHEY and CDR2 SVGEGT. The CDR3 runs to 15 residues. The ends were cut back, 0 bases at V and 5 bases at J, with 13 bases in the middle. The CDR3, as DNA: TGTGCCAGCAGTTACTCCGTTAACAGGGAAACTGAAGCTTTCTTT. It yields the protein CASSYSVNRETEAFF.

This chain joins TRBV7-2 and TRBJ2-6; TRBD1 aligns across 7 bases. CDR3 length: 17 residues. After removal of 5 bases from V and 0 bases from J, the junction contained 7 bases not matched to a gene. Looked up from germline, CDR1 is SGHTA and CDR2 is FQGNSA. For the CDR3, the DNA is TGTGCCAGCAGCGTCAGGGGGTCCGGCTCTGGGGCCAACGTCCTGACTTTC. This translates into CASSVRGSGSGANVLTF.

This clonotype turned up a few times. This chain connects TRBV11-2 to TRBJ2-3; 12 nucleotides line up with TRBD1. CDR1 is SGHAT and CDR2 is FQNNGV in the germline V gene. The CDR3 is made up of 18 amino acids. V trimming: 5 bases; J trimming: 3 bases; junction bases outside the gene matches: 12. CDR3 protein: CASSLRDRGRLGTDTQYF. The CDR3, as DNA: TGTGCCAGCAGCCTCCGGGACAGGGGGCGCTTGGGTACAGATACGCAGTATTTT.

This clonotype turned up a few times. The gene calls are TRBV12-3 or TRBV12-4 and TRBJ1-2; 7 bases match TRBD1. Trimming cost V 4 bases and J 7 bases; bases outside gene matches: 6. This CDR3 is 13 amino acids long. The CDR3 DNA sequence: TGTGCCAGCAGTTCCTCATACAGGGGTGGCTACACCTTC. Protein: CASSSSYRGGYTF.

This clonotype was detected only a few times. The chain links TRBV5-1 to TRBJ1-6; maybe TRBD1 (6 bases). The CDR3 totals 18 residues. The V gene lost 0 bases and the J gene lost 0 bases, with 13 bases spanning the gap. In germline, CDR1 is SGHRS, CDR2 YFSETQ. CDR3 sequence (DNA): TGCGCCAGCAGCTTGGGGTGGACAGTTCCCTCCTATAATTCACCCCTCCACTTT. As protein: CASSLGWTVPSYNSPLHF. The entire variable domain, with the rest obtained from reference TRBV5-1 and TRBJ1-6, is as follows: KAGVTQTPRYLIKTRGQQVTLSCSPISGHRSVSWYQQTPGQGLQFLFEYFSETQRNKGNFPGRFSGRQFSNSRSEMNVSTLELGDSALYLCASSLGWTVPSYNSPLHFGNGTRLTVT.

This clonotype was counted only a few times. The rearrangement links TRBV4-1 to TRBJ2-3, with TRBD2 matching over 9 bases. The J segment lost 2 bases and the V segment lost 1 base, leaving 13 bases of the junction unmatched. CDR1 is MGHRA, CDR2 YSYEKL, per germline. The CDR3 covers 19 residues. The CDR3 spells CASSQGLRAGGGATDTQYF. DNA of the CDR3: TGCGCCAGCAGCCAAGGTTTACGGGCTGGCGGGGGGGCCACAGATACGCAGTATTTT.

J is TRBJ2-7 and V is TRBV5-1, with D possibly being TRBD1 or TRBD2 (6 bases each). Per the germline V gene, CDR1 is SGHRS and CDR2 is YFSETQ. V was trimmed by 0 bases and J by 7 bases, leaving 14 bases between them. The CDR3 runs to 14 residues. CDR3 sequence (DNA): TGCGCCAGCAGCTTGGGGGACAAGGGGAGGGAGCAGTACTTC. Translating it yields CASSLGDKGREQYF. Full variable domain (missing parts from reference TRBV5-1 and TRBJ2-7): KAGVTQTPRYLIKTRGQQVTLSCSPISGHRSVSWYQQTPGQGLQFLFEYFSETQRNKGNFPGRFSGRQFSNSRSEMNVSTLELGDSALYLCASSLGDKGREQYFGPGTRLTVT.

This clonotype was picked up a small number of times. CDR3 sequence: CASSSPLAGAYLHEQYF. CDR3 sequence (DNA): TGTGCCAGCAGCTCCCCCTTAGCGGGGGCCTATCTCCACGAGCAGTACTTC. The chain links TRBV7-9 to TRBJ2-7; the match to TRBD2 covers 9 bases. The CDR3 spans 17 residues. Germline loops: CDR1 SEHNR, CDR2 FQNEAQ (reference sequence). The junction had 15 bases not matched to a gene; V was cut back by 4 bases and J by 5 bases.

The CDR3 spells CASSWRLGNIQYF. The DNA of the CDR3 is TGTGCCAGCAGTTGGCGTTTGGGAAACATTCAGTACTTC. V gene TRBV12-3 or TRBV12-4 combines with J gene TRBJ2-4; D remains unclear. This CDR3 has 13 amino acids. V was pared by 4 bases and J by 6 bases, with 10 bases between.

The table lists this clonotype with a few counts. The rearrangement joins TRBV15 to TRBJ2-3, with a weak D call TRBD1 (5 bases). CDR3 length equals 15 residues. Between the trimmed V and J ends, which lost 0 bases and 3 bases, there was a span of 10 bases. The germline V gene has CDR1 LNHNV and CDR2 YYDKDF (reference sequence). The CDR3 loop reads CATSRDKQGTDTQYF. Here the CDR3 DNA reads TGTGCCACCAGCAGAGACAAGCAGGGAACAGATACGCAGTATTTT.

This clonotype was detected a few times. The V and J genes are TRBV18 and TRBJ2-2, with a possible D match to TRBD2 (6 bases). Germline CDR1 is KGHSH and CDR2 is LQKENI. The V and J ends lost 4 bases and 5 bases respectively, with 11 bases between them. The CDR3 is 14 residues long. CDR3 bases: TGTGCCAGCTCACGAGACCTAGCGACCGGGGAGCTGTTTTTT. Protein: CASSRDLATGELFF.

This clonotype was seen many times. V is TRBV9 and J is TRBJ2-4; 7 nucleotides line up with TRBD1. The CDR3 contains 15 residues. In germline, CDR1 is SGDLS, CDR2 YYNGEE. V lost 1 base and J lost 4; bases outside the gene matches: 5. CDR3 sequence reads: CASSVSGDRKNIQYF. For the CDR3, the DNA is TGTGCCAGCAGCGTAAGTGGGGACAGAAAAAACATTCAGTACTTC.

This clonotype was counted between two and nine times. J is TRBJ2-2 and V is TRBV7-9; 7 bases align to TRBD1. Germline V gene sequence: CDR1 SEHNR, CDR2 FQNEAQ (reference sequence). Trimming at V came to 4 bases and at J to 1 base, leaving 6 bases not matched to a gene. This CDR3 is 16 amino acids long. The CDR3 reads CASSSIHRGNTGELFF. CDR3 in DNA: TGTGCCAGCAGCTCTATCCACAGGGGGAACACCGGGGAGCTGTTTTTT.

The chain couples TRBV5-6 to TRBJ2-7, with 8 positions matching TRBD2. CDR1 SGHDT and CDR2 YYEEEE come from the germline V gene. The CDR3 has 13 residues. V shed 5 bases and J 8 bases; nucleotides not matched to a gene: 9. For the CDR3, the DNA is TGTGCCAGCAGTTCGCATAGCGGGGCTAAGCAGTACTTC. The encoded protein is CASSSHSGAKQYF.